This T cell receptor (beta chain) was recovered during a study of metastatic and nonmetastatic thyroid tumors (dated by TCRdb to between 2020 and 2021). A note on the overall study: The researchers compared repertoires between peripheral blood samples and tumor or nodule tissue samples from patients with malignant or benign thyroid disease. Here is what the overall study found, with its caveats: TCR beta diversity was reported as significantly higher in malignant tumors than in benign nodules, in both blood and tumor samples.

Measured from the cysteine to the phenylalanine, the CDR3 is 14 residues long. CDR3 DNA is the only sequence kept; it has 42 bases, read in frame from the first base. V trim: 0 bases; J trim: 11 bases; unmatched bases: 12. Taken from the germline V gene (reference sequence), the CDR1 and CDR2 loops are DFQATT and SNEGSKA. Preparation of the library involved PCR. The reads were generated on an Illumina HiSeq 4000. The TCR beta-chain CDR3 region of each patient was profiled by high-throughput sequencing. On the study's bioinformatics: CDR3 differences across clinicopathological groups were used to build a classifier for discriminating distant-metastatic papillary thyroid cancer patients. The Shannon index was used to assess repertoire diversity, and the Morisita-Horn index was used to assess tumor-blood repertoire similarity. TCRdb took the public reads, trimmed them with fastp at Q25, ran MiXCR for clone calling and kept in-frame beta chains. None of the V and J calls come from the authors' own analysis; TCRdb made them. This sample is represented by 30,000 or so clones; over 25% of them were singletons. Almost 8% of the sample rests with the top ten.

This clone was detected many times. What antigen it recognizes has not been identified. Base quality data are lacking; no much larger clone is found one base away. None of the patients had been given any treatment before thyroid surgery. The study retrospectively analysed patient clinical samples collected from the early 2010s to the late 2010s using T-cell receptor beta sequencing. The sequence joins TRBV20-1 to TRBJ1-1; 7 of the junction bases match TRBD1. This clonotype was sampled from a female donor with papillary thyroid cancer or a benign thyroid nodule (not recorded which). Some clones in this sample may be carry-over from other donors' samples. The sample comprised blood. CDR3 region: CSARDQSRGARAFF. The sequenced DNA is TGCAGTGCTAGAGATCAGTCCAGGGGGGCAAGGGCTTTCTTT.